These 23 T cell receptor beta chains were sequenced from one sample in a study of blood T cell repertoires in COVID-19. Profiled with immunoSEQ multiplex PCR; TCRdb holds only in-frame clones, not every one. The repertoire has 50,000 to 70,000 clones, under 80% of them found once; the top ten carry around half. The sequencing sample was made of PBMCs or T cells enriched from blood (not recorded which). The receptors shown here come from a woman aged 60-70 years who had been exposed to COVID-19.

The rearrangement joins TRBV19 to TRBJ1-1; 7 bases are a match to TRBD1. The V gene's germline CDR1 is LNHDA and CDR2 SQIVND (reference sequence). V lost 6 bases to trimming and J lost 7 bases; unmatched junction nucleotides: 2. The CDR3 covers 11 residues. The CDR3 protein is CASRGTVEAFF. In nucleotides, the CDR3 is TGTGCCAGTAGGGGGACAGTTGAAGCTTTCTTT.

The genes are TRBV18 and TRBJ1-1, with TRBD1 matching over 9 bases. Looked up from germline, CDR1 is KGHSH and CDR2 is LQKENI. V trimming: 3 bases; J trimming: 0 bases; junction bases outside the gene matches: 5. There are 16 residues in the CDR3. Here the CDR3 reads CASSPGTGRLNTEAFF. Here the CDR3 DNA reads TGTGCCAGCTCACCCGGGACAGGGAGATTGAACACTGAAGCTTTCTTT.

The sample holds many counts of this clone. The rearrangement links TRBV19 to TRBJ2-1; possible D gene TRBD1, 6 bases. Trimming pared 5 bases from V and 8 bases from J, leaving 10 bases between. Germline V gives CDR1 LNHDA, CDR2 SQIVND (reference sequence). The CDR3 is 12 amino acids. The CDR3 region is CASSLQGYEQFF. Written as DNA, the CDR3 is TGTGCCAGTAGTTTACAGGGCTATGAGCAGTTCTTC.

The chain has TRBV27 and TRBJ1-2; the D is unclear. The CDR3 runs to 11 residues. CDR1 and CDR2 from the germline V gene are MNHEY and SMNVEV (reference sequence). The V end lost 8 bases, the J end lost 8 bases, and 12 bases lay between the germline ends. The CDR3 sequence is CASGTGSGYTF. CDR3 in DNA: TGTGCCAGCGGCACGGGATCGGGCTACACCTTC.

V usage is TRBV27 and J usage is TRBJ2-2; a weak D match, TRBD2 (6 bases). The CDR3 spans 20 residues. Germline V CDR1 and CDR2: MNHEY, SMNVEV (reference sequence). V gave up 1 base and J gave up 1 base, with 22 bases separating them. CDR3 DNA: TGTGCCAGCAGTTTATGGTATAGTGGCGGGGCACCGCGGAACACCGGGGAGCTGTTTTTT. Protein sequence: CASSLWYSGGAPRNTGELFF.

The chain links TRBV5-5 to TRBJ1-5, with TRBD1 identical over 11 bases. With 0 bases clipped from V and 0 bases from J, the junction kept 8 bases outside the gene matches. This CDR3 contains 19 residues. Germline CDR1 and CDR2: SGHKS and YYEKEE (reference sequence). The CDR3 bases are TGTGCCAGCAGCTTGGTCGGACAGGGGGCCAAAAATAGCAATCAGCCCCAGCATTTT. The encoded protein is CASSLVGQGAKNSNQPQHF.

This clone was detected once. This CDR3 reads CASSFLGATNEKLFF. The DNA for the CDR3 is TGCGCCAGCAGCTTTCTAGGCGCAACTAATGAAAAACTGTTTTTT. V gene TRBV5-1 combines with J gene TRBJ1-4; D remains unclear. This CDR3 has 15 residues. Germline V gene data show CDR1 as SGHRS and CDR2 as YFSETQ. The ends were cut back, 2 bases at V and 0 bases at J, with 8 bases in the middle.

The chain uses TRBV18 and TRBJ2-5; 8 bases agree with TRBD2. CDR3 length: 13 amino acids. CDR1 and CDR2 (germline): KGHSH, LQKENI. J gave up 4 bases and V 8 bases, and 6 bases lay outside the gene matches. The CDR3 protein is CASQGTSRETQYF. Here the CDR3 DNA reads TGTGCCAGCCAGGGGACTAGTAGAGAGACCCAGTACTTC.

This clone was seen more than once but under ten times. The chain recombines TRBV6-5 with TRBJ1-4; TRBD1 might be the D (5 bases). Trimming left V 5 bases short and J 2 bases short, with 12 bases between. Germline CDR1 is MNHEY and CDR2 is SVGAGI. The CDR3 loop spans 15 amino acids. The CDR3 DNA is TGTGCCAGCAGTCCCCGACAGCTGACTAATGAAAAACTGTTTTTT. The encoded protein is CASSPRQLTNEKLFF.

This rearrangement joins TRBV28 to TRBJ1-3; no clear D gene. Trimming took 6 bases from V and 0 from J, leaving 6 bases between them. The CDR3 runs 13 residues. The germline CDR1 and CDR2 sequences are MDHEN and SYDVKM. This chain's CDR3 is CASRTNSGNTIYF. In DNA form, the CDR3 reads TGTGCCAGCAGGACTAACTCTGGAAACACCATATATTTT.

The chain uses TRBV7-9 and TRBJ1-2; possible D gene TRBD1, 5 bases. CDR1 is SEHNR and CDR2 is FQNEAQ in the germline V gene (reference sequence). The V and J ends lost 2 bases and 4 bases respectively, with 8 bases between them. The CDR3 consists of 13 residues. CDR3 nucleotide sequence: TGTGCCAGCAGCTTAAGGGGCCCCTATGGCTACACCTTC. Residues: CASSLRGPYGYTF.

The J gene is TRBJ2-4, the V gene TRBV2; 7 nucleotides match TRBD2. Looked up from germline, CDR1 is SNHLY and CDR2 is FYNNEI. V shed 7 bases and J 7 bases; nucleotides not matched to a gene: 10. CDR3 length: 14 residues. CDR3 region: CASKAGRETNIQYF. Written as DNA, the CDR3 is TGTGCCAGCAAAGCGGGGAGGGAGACGAACATTCAGTACTTC.

The chain is built from TRBV4-1 and TRBJ2-1; 8 nucleotides agree with TRBD2. CDR3 length: 15 residues. Germline trimming cut 3 bases from V and 9 bases from J; bases unmatched to any gene: 10. CDR1 is MGHRA, CDR2 YSYEKL, per germline. The CDR3 here is CASSHTAGGHGEQFF. In DNA form, the CDR3 reads TGCGCCAGCAGCCATACGGCGGGGGGACATGGTGAGCAGTTCTTC.

This clone was picked up a small number of times. The J gene is TRBJ1-1, the V gene TRBV29-1; D is undetermined. CDR1 is SQVTM and CDR2 is ANQGSEA in the germline V gene. Trimming removed 7 bases from V and 1 base from J, with 7 bases in between. This CDR3 spans 11 amino acids. Here the CDR3 DNA reads TGCAGCGCGGGTAAGAACACTGAAGCTTTCTTT. Encoded protein: CSAGKNTEAFF. The full variable domain, rest sourced from reference TRBV29-1 and TRBJ1-1, is SAVISQKPSRDICQRGTSLTIQCQVDSQVTMMFWYRQQPGQSLTLIATANQGSEATYESGFVIDKFPISRPNLTFSTLTVSNMSPEDSSIYLCSAGKNTEAFFGQGTRLTVV.

The chain is built from TRBV5-5 and TRBJ2-7, with 8 bases aligning to TRBD1. The germline V gene encodes CDR1 SGHKS and CDR2 YYEKEE (reference sequence). Trimming removed 2 bases from V and 6 bases from J; junction bases left unmatched: 13. CDR3 length equals 16 residues. The CDR3 sequence is CASSFTGQGGSSEQYF. The CDR3, as DNA: TGTGCCAGCAGCTTTACCGGACAGGGTGGTTCTTCCGAGCAGTACTTC.

The V call is TRBV12-3 or TRBV12-4, the J call TRBJ1-3; no definite D call. This CDR3 spans 13 amino acids. V dropped 3 bases and J dropped 4 bases, with 7 bases sitting between them. The CDR3 reads CASSLKAGNTIYF. CDR3 DNA: TGTGCCAGCAGTTTGAAAGCGGGAAACACCATATATTTT.

J is TRBJ2-7 and V is TRBV10-3, with 8 bases fitting TRBD2. Germline loops: CDR1 ENHRY, CDR2 SYGVKD. Trimming took 0 bases from V and 7 from J; bases not matched to a gene: 8. This CDR3 region has 15 residues. CDR3 nucleotides: TGTGCCATCAGTGAGTCGAGATTAGCGGGGTGGGAGCAGTACTTC. As protein: CAISESRLAGWEQYF.

The chain has TRBV4-1 and TRBJ1-2, with 8 bases matching TRBD1. The V gene end was trimmed by 6 bases and the J gene end by 7 bases; junction bases not matched to a gene: 4. Germline V gene sequence: CDR1 MGHRA, CDR2 YSYEKL. CDR3 size: 12 residues. CDR3 coding DNA: TGCGCCAGCAGTCGAGACAGGGGTGGCTACACCTTC. This gives the protein CASSRDRGGYTF.

The rearrangement uses TRBV12-3 or TRBV12-4 and TRBJ1-5, with D unclear. The V and J ends lost 0 bases and 6 bases respectively, with 3 bases between them. This CDR3 is built from 12 residues. The CDR3 bases are TGTGCCAGCAGTTTAGCCTTTCAGCCCCAGCATTTT. The encoded protein is CASSLAFQPQHF.

V usage is TRBV27 and J usage is TRBJ1-2; 12 bases are a match to TRBD1. Unmatched junction bases numbered 3, after V lost 6 bases and J lost 4 bases. Germline V gene data show CDR1 as MNHEY and CDR2 as SMNVEV (reference sequence). CDR3 length: 14 residues. CDR3 amino acids: CASRPGQGAYGYTF. The CDR3 nucleotides read TGTGCCAGCAGACCGGGACAGGGGGCCTATGGCTACACCTTC.

The genes are TRBV23-1 and TRBJ2-5; 13 bases are shared with TRBD2. TRBV23-1 is recorded as an ORF, its role being uncertain. There are 17 residues in the CDR3. The V segment lost 0 bases and the J segment 5 bases; nucleotides outside the gene matches: 6. The CDR3 here is CASSQSIRLAGGETQYF. For the CDR3, the DNA is TGCGCCAGCAGTCAATCGATAAGACTAGCGGGGGGCGAGACCCAGTACTTC.

The CDR3 reads CASSFGTVDSPLHF. CDR3 coding DNA: TGTGCCAGCAGCTTCGGGACTGTAGATTCACCCCTCCACTTT. This chain links TRBV7-3 with TRBJ1-6; TRBD1 is a possible D gene (5 bases). V dropped 3 bases and J dropped 8 bases, with 11 bases sitting between them. In germline, CDR1 is SGHTA, CDR2 FQGTGA. The CDR3 covers 14 residues. The variable domain in full, completed from reference TRBV7-3 and TRBJ1-6, reads GAGVSQTPSNKVTEKGKYVELRCDPISGHTALYWYRQSLGQGPEFLIYFQGTGAADDSGLPNDRFFAVRPEGSVSTLKIQRTERGDSAVYLCASSFGTVDSPLHFGNGTRLTVT.

J is TRBJ1-1 and V is TRBV5-8; tentative D call: TRBD1 (5 bases). Trimming pared 8 bases from V and 1 base from J, leaving 9 bases between. Germline V lookup: CDR1 SGHTS, CDR2 YDEGEE. This CDR3 region has 12 residues. The chain's CDR3 is CASQGGNTEAFF. CDR3 in DNA: TGTGCCAGTCAGGGAGGGAACACTGAAGCTTTCTTT.